This T cell receptor beta chain is drawn from a study of cytomegalovirus exposure and HLA in healthy donors. 60 Vbeta and 13 Jbeta primers were used in PCR. Here immunoSEQ multiplex PCR was the method, and the copy in TCRdb shows in-frame clones only, minus some. The sample has more than 90,000 clones, about 76% seen once. This CDR3 is 14 amino acids long. The ends lost 4 bases at V and 9 bases at J; junction bases unmatched: 9. Per germline, CDR1 MGHDK and CDR2 SYGVNS. In this sample, this clone turned up a few times. The origin of this receptor is a man aged 35-49 years in good health and CMV-seropositive. The chain uses TRBV25-1 and TRBJ2-4; TRBD1 matches at 7 bases. The sample consisted of PBMCs. The CDR3 DNA sequence: TGTGCCAGCAGTGTTTTGGCAGGGGGTATCATTCAGTACTTC. It encodes CASSVLAGGIIQYF.